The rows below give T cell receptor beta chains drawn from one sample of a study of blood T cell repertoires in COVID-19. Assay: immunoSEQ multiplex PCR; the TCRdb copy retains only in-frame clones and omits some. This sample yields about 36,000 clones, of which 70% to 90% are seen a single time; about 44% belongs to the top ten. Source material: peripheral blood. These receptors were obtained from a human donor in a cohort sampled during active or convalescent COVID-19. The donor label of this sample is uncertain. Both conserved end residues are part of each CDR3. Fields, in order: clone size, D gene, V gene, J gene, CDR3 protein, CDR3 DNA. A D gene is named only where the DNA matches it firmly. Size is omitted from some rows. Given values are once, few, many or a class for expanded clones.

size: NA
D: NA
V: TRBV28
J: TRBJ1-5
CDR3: CASSLSRTDQPQHF
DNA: TGTGCCAGCAGTTTAAGCCGGACAGATCAGCCCCAGCATTTT

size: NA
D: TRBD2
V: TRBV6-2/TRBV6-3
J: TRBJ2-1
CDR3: CASSYSRERSGLASLRGEQFF
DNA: TGTGCCAGCAGTTACTCGCGTGAGCGGTCGGGACTAGCGTCCCTAAGGGGTGAGCAGTTCTTC

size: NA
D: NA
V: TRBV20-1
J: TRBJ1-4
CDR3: CSASRTQGEKLFF
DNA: TGCAGTGCTAGTCGAACTCAGGGGGAAAAACTGTTTTTT

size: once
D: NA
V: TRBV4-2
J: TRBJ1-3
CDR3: CASSQVGEDGNTIYF
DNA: TGTGCCAGCAGCCAAGTCGGGGAGGACGGAAACACCATATATTTT

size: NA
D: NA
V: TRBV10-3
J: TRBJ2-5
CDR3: CAISGIASGEETQYF
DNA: TGTGCCATCAGTGGCATAGCGTCAGGGGAAGAGACCCAGTACTTC

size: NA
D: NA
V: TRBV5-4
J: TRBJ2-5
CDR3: CASSLGQQETQYF
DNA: TGTGCCAGCAGCTTGGGACAGCAAGAGACCCAGTACTTC

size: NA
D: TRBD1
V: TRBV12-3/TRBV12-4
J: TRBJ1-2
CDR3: CASRQGAGGYTF
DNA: TGTGCCAGCAGGCAGGGGGCAGGCGGCTACACCTTC

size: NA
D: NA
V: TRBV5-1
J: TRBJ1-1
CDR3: CASSLEEEAFF
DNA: TGCGCCAGCAGCTTGGAAGAGGAAGCTTTCTTT

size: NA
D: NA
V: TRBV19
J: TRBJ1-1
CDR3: CASSNAGRMNTEAFF
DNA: TGTGCCAGTAGTAATGCAGGGAGGATGAACACTGAAGCTTTCTTT

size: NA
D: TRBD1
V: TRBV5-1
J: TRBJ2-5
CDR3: CASSKPGQGAETQYF
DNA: TGCGCCAGCAGCAAACCGGGACAGGGGGCAGAGACCCAGTACTTC

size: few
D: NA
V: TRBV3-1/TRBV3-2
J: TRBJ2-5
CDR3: CASSQRGGETQYF
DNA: TGTGCCAGCAGCCAACGCGGGGGCGAGACCCAGTACTTC

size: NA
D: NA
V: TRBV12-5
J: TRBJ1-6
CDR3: CASAPPGSNSPLHF
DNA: TGTGCTAGTGCCCCCCCGGGGTCTAACTCACCCCTCCACTTT

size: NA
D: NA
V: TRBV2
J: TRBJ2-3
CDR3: CASSERWIQRAQYF
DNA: TGTGCCAGCAGTGAACGGTGGATCCAACGGGCGCAGTATTTT

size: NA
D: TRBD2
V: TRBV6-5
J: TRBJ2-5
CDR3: CASSYGGRADGTQYF
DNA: TGTGCCAGCAGTTACGGCGGGAGAGCCGATGGGACCCAGTACTTC

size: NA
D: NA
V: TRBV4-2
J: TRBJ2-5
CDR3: CASSRSERGETQYF
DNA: TGTGCCAGCAGCCGGTCGGAAAGAGGGGAGACCCAGTACTTC

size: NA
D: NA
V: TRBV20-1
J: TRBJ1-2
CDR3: CSALGYGYTF
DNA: TGCAGTGCTCTCGGCTATGGCTACACCTTC

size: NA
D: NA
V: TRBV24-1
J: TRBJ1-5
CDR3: CATSDPRRGSNNQPQHF
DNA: TGTGCCACCAGTGACCCCCGCAGGGGTTCGAACAATCAGCCCCAGCATTTT

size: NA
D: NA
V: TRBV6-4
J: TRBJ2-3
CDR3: CASSTGRAADTQYF
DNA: TGTGCCAGCAGCACAGGGAGAGCCGCAGATACGCAGTATTTT

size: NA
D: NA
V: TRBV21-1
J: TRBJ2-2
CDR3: CASSKGTSGGELFF
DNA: TGTGCCAGCAGCAAAGGGACTAGCGGGGGGGAGCTGTTTTTT

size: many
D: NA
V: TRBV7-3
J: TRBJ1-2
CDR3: CASSPGPEEGYTF
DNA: TGTGCCAGCAGCCCTGGCCCTGAGGAGGGCTACACCTTC

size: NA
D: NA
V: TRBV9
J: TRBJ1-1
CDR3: CASSRDGDTEAFF
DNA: TGTGCCAGCAGCCGGGATGGGGACACTGAAGCTTTCTTT

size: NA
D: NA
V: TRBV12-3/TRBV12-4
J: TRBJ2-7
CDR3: CASSLRGLSEQYF
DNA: TGTGCCAGCAGTTTACGAGGGTTGAGTGAGCAGTACTTC

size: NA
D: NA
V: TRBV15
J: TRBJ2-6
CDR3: CATSREKNRVAGANVLTF
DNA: TGTGCCACCAGCAGAGAAAAAAACAGGGTAGCTGGGGCCAACGTCCTGACTTTC

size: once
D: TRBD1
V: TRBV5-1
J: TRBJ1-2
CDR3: CASSLGDRAMGGYTF
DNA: TGCGCCAGCAGCTTGGGGGACAGGGCGATGGGTGGCTACACCTTC

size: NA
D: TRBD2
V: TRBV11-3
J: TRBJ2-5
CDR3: CASSQPWTSEETQYF
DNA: TGTGCCAGCAGCCAACCGTGGACTAGCGAAGAGACCCAGTACTTC

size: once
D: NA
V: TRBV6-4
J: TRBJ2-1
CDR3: CASSEGAYNEQFF
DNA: TGTGCCAGCAGTGAGGGAGCGTACAATGAGCAGTTCTTC

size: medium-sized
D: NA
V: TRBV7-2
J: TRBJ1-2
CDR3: CASSLGSDGYTF
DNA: TGTGCCAGCAGCTTAGGGTCGGATGGCTACACCTTC

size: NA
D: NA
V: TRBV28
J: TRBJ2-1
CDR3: CASSWATLNEQFF
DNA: TGTGCCAGCAGTTGGGCTACACTGAATGAGCAGTTCTTC

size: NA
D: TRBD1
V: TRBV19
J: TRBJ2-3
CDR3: CASSMGRGQDTQYF
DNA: TGTGCCAGTAGTATGGGCAGGGGGCAAGATACGCAGTATTTT

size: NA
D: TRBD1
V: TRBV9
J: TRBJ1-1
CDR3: CASSQKGTGNTEAFF
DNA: TGTGCCAGCAGCCAAAAGGGGACAGGTAACACTGAAGCTTTCTTT

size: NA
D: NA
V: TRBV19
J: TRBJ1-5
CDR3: CASSIEGTPYQPQHF
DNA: TGTGCCAGTAGTATAGAGGGGACACCTTATCAGCCCCAGCATTTT